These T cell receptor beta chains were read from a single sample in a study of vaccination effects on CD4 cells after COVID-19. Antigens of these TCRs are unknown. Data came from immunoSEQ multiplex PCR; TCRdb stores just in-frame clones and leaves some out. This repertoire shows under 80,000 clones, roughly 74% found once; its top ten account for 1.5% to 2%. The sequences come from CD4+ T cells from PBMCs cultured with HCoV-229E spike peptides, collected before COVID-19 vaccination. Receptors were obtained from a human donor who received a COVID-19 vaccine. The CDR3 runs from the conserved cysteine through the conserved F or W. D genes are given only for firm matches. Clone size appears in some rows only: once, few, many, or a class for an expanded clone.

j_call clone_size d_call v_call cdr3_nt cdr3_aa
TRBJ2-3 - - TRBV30 TGTGCCTGGAGTGGGATCACAGATACGCAGTATTTT CAWSGITDTQYF
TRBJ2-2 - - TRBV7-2 TGTGCCAGCAGCTTAGCGGGGCGGGGGCCCCAGGGGGAGCTGTTTTTT CASSLAGRGPQGELFF
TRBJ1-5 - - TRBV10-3 TGTGCCATCAGTGGAGGGGGGAATCAGCCCCAGCATTTT CAISGGGNQPQHF
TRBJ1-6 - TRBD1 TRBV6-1 TGTGCCAGCAGTGAAACCGGGACAGGCTTAGGGAGGAGCTCCTATAATTCACCCCTCCACTTT CASSETGTGLGRSSYNSPLHF
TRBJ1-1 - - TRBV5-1 TGCGCCAGCAGCTTGAACAGAAACACTGAAGCTTTCTTT CASSLNRNTEAFF
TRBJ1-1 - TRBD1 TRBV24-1 TGTGCCACCAGTGACCGAACAGGGGGCCCTGAAGCTTTCTTT CATSDRTGGPEAFF
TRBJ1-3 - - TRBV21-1 TGTGCCAGCAGCCAGGGACTCTCTGGAAACACCATATATTTT CASSQGLSGNTIYF
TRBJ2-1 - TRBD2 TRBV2 TGTGCCAGCAGTGAATTGAAGGGAGCGGGGGGGCGATACAATGAGCAGTTCTTC CASSELKGAGGRYNEQFF
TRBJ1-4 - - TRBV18 TGTGCCAGCTCACCACCGGGTGCAACTAATGAAAAACTGTTTTTT CASSPPGATNEKLFF
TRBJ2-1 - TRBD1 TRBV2 TGTGCCAGCAGATTGGACAGGCCCTACAATGAGCAGTTCTTC CASRLDRPYNEQFF
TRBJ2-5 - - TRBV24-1 TGTGCCACCAGTGAATTTGCGGGACAAGAGACCCAGTACTTC CATSEFAGQETQYF
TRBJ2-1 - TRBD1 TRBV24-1 TGTGCCACCAGTGGACAGGGGAACTCTTTTACCTACAATGAGCAGTTCTTC CATSGQGNSFTYNEQFF
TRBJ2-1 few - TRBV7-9 TGTGCCAGCAGCTTAGAATCTGGGAATGAGCAGTTCTTC CASSLESGNEQFF
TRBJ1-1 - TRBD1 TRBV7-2 TGTGCCAGCAGCTTACAAGGGGGCCCGAGGGAGCTTCTCTTT CASSLQGGPRELLF
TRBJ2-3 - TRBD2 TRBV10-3 TGTGCCATCTGGACTAGCGGGACAGATACGCAGTATTTT CAIWTSGTDTQYF
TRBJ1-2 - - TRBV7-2 TGTGCCAGCAGCGTCAACCCGGGCCCCCTTGGGGATGGCTACACCTTC CASSVNPGPLGDGYTF
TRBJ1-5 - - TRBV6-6 TGTGCCAGCATCCCAAGGGGGGGCGGCAATCAGCCCCAGCATTTT CASIPRGGGNQPQHF
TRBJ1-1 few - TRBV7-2 TGTGCCAGCAGCTTAGAGGCAGTGGGTCGGGCTTTCTTT CASSLEAVGRAFF
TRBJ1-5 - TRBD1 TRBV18 TGTGCCAGCTCACCGACGACAGGGGGCGAAAATCAGCCCCAGCATTTT CASSPTTGGENQPQHF
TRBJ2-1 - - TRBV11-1 TGTGCCAGCAGCCTGGAGGGATCCTACAATGAGCAGTTCTTC CASSLEGSYNEQFF
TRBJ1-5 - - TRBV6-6 TGTGCCAGTAGCACCGACGGCTACAGTTATCAGCCCCAGCATTTT CASSTDGYSYQPQHF
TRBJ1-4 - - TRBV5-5 TGTGCCAGCAGCTTGCCCGACGGGGGAACTAATGAAAAACTGTTTTTT CASSLPDGGTNEKLFF
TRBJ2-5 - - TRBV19 TGTGCCAGTAGTATCGCGAAGGGCCAATCTCAAGAGACCCAGTACTTC CASSIAKGQSQETQYF
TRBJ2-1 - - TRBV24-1 TGTGCCACCAGTGATCCAGGGAGCTCCTACAATGAGCAGTTCTTC CATSDPGSSYNEQFF
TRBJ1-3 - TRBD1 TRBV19 TGTGCCAGTAGTAACTTTCAGGGGGCGGCTGGAAACACCATATATTTT CASSNFQGAAGNTIYF
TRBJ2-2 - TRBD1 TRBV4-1 TGCGCCAGCAGCCGAAGCCTCGGGACAGGGGAAACCGGGGAGCTGTTTTTT CASSRSLGTGETGELFF